These 15 T cell receptor beta chains were all obtained from the same sample, sequenced in a study of cytomegalovirus exposure and HLA in healthy donors. Researchers ran the PCR with 60 Vbeta and 13 Jbeta primers. Using immunoSEQ multiplex PCR, the repertoire was profiled, and TCRdb retains in-frame clones only, with some absent. The sample table sets out 80,000 to 95,000 clones. The sequencing sample was made of PBMCs. Source of these receptors: a young woman in good health and CMV-seronegative.

The chain recombines TRBV19 with TRBJ1-1; 8 bases agree with TRBD1. V lost 8 bases to trimming and J lost 4 bases; unmatched junction nucleotides: 6. From germline, CDR1 is LNHDA and CDR2 SQIVND (reference sequence). This CDR3 has 13 amino acids. The CDR3 reads CASAQGAVTEAFF. In nucleotides, the CDR3 is TGTGCCAGTGCTCAGGGGGCGGTCACTGAAGCTTTCTTT.

The rearrangement joins TRBV6-1 to TRBJ2-3; no definite D call. The CDR3 runs to 15 residues. The germline V gene encodes CDR1 MNHNS and CDR2 SASEGT. V was clipped by 3 bases and J by 7 bases, with 17 bases between them. CDR3 protein: CASSDAPEYAYTQYF. CDR3 DNA sequence: TGTGCCAGCAGTGATGCCCCAGAATACGCATATACGCAGTATTTT.

This chain links TRBV7-2 with TRBJ2-7; 8 nucleotides align to TRBD1. The CDR3 sequence is 13 residues long. V lost 5 bases, J lost 6 bases, and 6 bases stayed unmatched. In germline, CDR1 is SGHTA, CDR2 FQGNSA. The CDR3, as DNA: TGTGCCAGCAGCACTGACAGGGGCTCCGAGCAGTACTTC. Protein: CASSTDRGSEQYF.

The chain combines TRBV11-2 with TRBJ1-2; D might be TRBD1 (6 bases). Trimming pared 5 bases from V and 4 bases from J, leaving 8 bases between. Germline V gene sequence: CDR1 SGHAT, CDR2 FQNNGV. CDR3 length equals 12 residues. In DNA, the CDR3 is TGTGCCAGCAGCCTACAGGGCTATGGCTACACCTTC. This codes for CASSLQGYGYTF. The full variable domain, its missing parts supplied by reference TRBV11-2 and TRBJ1-2, is EAGVAQSPRYKIIEKRQSVAFWCNPISGHATLYWYQQILGQGPKLLIQFQNNGVVDDSQLPKDRFSAERLKGVDSTLKIQPAKLEDSAVYLCASSLQGYGYTFGSGTRLTVV.

The chain links TRBV15 to TRBJ2-7, with 7 bases matching TRBD1. CDR1 and CDR2 from the germline V gene are LNHNV and YYDKDF (reference sequence). The CDR3 is made up of 17 amino acids. V lost 0 bases to trimming and J lost 5 bases; unmatched junction nucleotides: 13. Here the CDR3 DNA reads TGTGCCACCAGCAGAGATTTCCCAGGGGGAGCAGAGGACGAGCAGTACTTC. Its protein product is CATSRDFPGGAEDEQYF.

The chain carries TRBV11-3 and TRBJ1-4; 9 bases agree with TRBD1. Germline loops: CDR1 SGHNT, CDR2 YENEEA. The CDR3 runs 15 residues. The ends lost 6 bases at V and 8 bases at J; junction bases unmatched: 10. DNA of the CDR3: TGTGCCAGCAGGCTTAACAGGGGGCTCAGGGAAAAACTGTTTTTT. Residues: CASRLNRGLREKLFF.

The V call is TRBV5-1, the J call TRBJ2-6; D uncertain. Germline V gene lookup returns CDR1 SGHRS and CDR2 YFSETQ. The CDR3 has 13 amino acids. Trimming cost V 3 bases and J 2 bases, with 3 bases left between them. CDR3 in DNA: TGCGCCAGCAGCTCAGCTGGGGCCAACGTCCTGACTTTC. Translated, it gives CASSSAGANVLTF.

The chain combines TRBV6-5 with TRBJ2-7, with D possibly being TRBD2 (6 bases). The CDR3 sequence is 11 residues long. V was trimmed by 5 bases and J by 4 bases, leaving 6 bases between them. CDR1 is MNHEY and CDR2 is SVGAGI in the germline V gene. The CDR3, as DNA: TGTGCCAGCAGTGGAGGGTACGAGCAGTACTTC. This translates into CASSGGYEQYF.

CDR3 sequence (DNA): TGCGCCAGCAGCCCGCAACCAGGCTCATGGGAGACCCAGTACTTC. Translating it yields CASSPQPGSWETQYF. V is TRBV5-1 and J is TRBJ2-5; no clear D gene. Germline V lookup: CDR1 SGHRS, CDR2 YFSETQ. V was clipped by 4 bases and J by 5 bases, with 18 bases between them. The CDR3 loop spans 15 amino acids.

The rearrangement joins TRBV10-3 to TRBJ2-7, with D tentatively TRBD1 (8 bases). V lost 10 bases to trimming and J lost 5 bases, with 18 bases between them. The CDR3 is made up of 13 amino acids. Per germline, CDR1 ENHRY and CDR2 SYGVKD. The CDR3 protein is CATRGQGGDEQYF. The CDR3 DNA reads as TGTGCCACGCGTGGACAGGGAGGGGACGAGCAGTACTTC.

The chain is built from TRBV30 and TRBJ2-5; 7 nucleotides agree with TRBD1. The J call is uncertain, as TRBJ2-7 better fits the DNA end. Germline assignment: CDR1 GTSNPN and CDR2 SVGIG (reference sequence). The CDR3 contains 13 residues. The CDR3 loop is CAWTVRGLGEQYF. The CDR3 region has the DNA TGTGCCTGGACCGTGAGGGGGCTGGGCGAGCAGTACTTC.

This chain uses TRBV6-5 with TRBJ1-1, with D perhaps TRBD1 (6 bases). Germline V gene lookup returns CDR1 MNHEY and CDR2 SVGAGI. V was pared by 0 bases and J by 10 bases, with 15 bases between. This CDR3 region has 14 residues. CDR3 residues: CASSYSQGRGRAFF. The CDR3, as DNA: TGTGCCAGCAGTTACTCACAGGGACGGGGTCGAGCTTTCTTT.

V gene TRBV25-1 combines with J gene TRBJ1-2; D not certain. Germline V gene data show CDR1 as MGHDK and CDR2 as SYGVNS. Trimming stripped 2 bases from V and 7 bases from J, with 11 bases between. The CDR3 contains 13 residues. The CDR3 DNA follows: TGTGCCAGCAGTGAACATGGGCGGGGTGGCTACACCTTC. It codes for CASSEHGRGGYTF.

This sequence joins TRBV11-2 and TRBJ2-7; 7 positions match TRBD2. V dropped 1 base and J dropped 1; count of bases not matched to a gene: 4. This CDR3 is 15 amino acids long. Germline V CDR1 and CDR2: SGHAT, FQNNGV. CDR3 protein: CASSLASSGSYEQYF. In nucleotides, the CDR3 is TGTGCCAGCAGCTTAGCGTCTAGCGGTTCCTACGAGCAGTACTTC.

The CDR3, as DNA: TGTGCCAGTAGTCAGGGGGCGCCCACCGGGGAGCTGTTTTTT. It encodes CASSQGAPTGELFF. The chain employs TRBV19 and TRBJ2-2; 8 nucleotides agree with TRBD1. CDR1 and CDR2 (germline): LNHDA, SQIVND (reference sequence). The length of the CDR3 is 14 residues. V lost 5 bases, J lost 4 bases, and 3 bases stayed unmatched.